The source of this TCR beta chain is a study of shared clonotypes between healthy human individuals. General study points: Rarefaction showed that sequencing of sorted subsets was incomplete (despite large depth). Sharing across a few donors was seen in 4.5% to 5.5% of naive CD4 clonotypes. Relative to their counterparts shared across all four donors, non-shared clonotypes exhibited diminished generation probabilities.

On this clone: What it recognizes is unknown.

Data came from immunoSEQ multiplex PCR; TCRdb stores just in-frame clones and leaves some out. The table records approximately 110,000 clones, around 66% of them present only once. The CDR3 has 16 amino acids. Trimming took 1 base from V and 2 from J, leaving 15 bases between them. Germline V gene lookup returns CDR1 SGHVS and CDR2 FNYEAQ. The sequenced sample consisted of memory CD8+ T cells sorted from blood. The subset denotes: CD45RO+ cells pooled with CCR7-negative TemRA cells. This chain links TRBV7-6 with TRBJ2-7; a weak D match, TRBD2 (6 bases). The clonotype originates from a woman aged 30 to 39 in good health. Here the CDR3 DNA reads TGTGCCAGCAGCTTAGGAAGAGCGGGTCCGGCCTACGAGCAGTACTTC. This encodes CASSLGRAGPAYEQYF. The full variable domain, in which reference TRBV7-6 and TRBJ2-7 provide the parts outside the CDR3, is GAGVSQSPRYKVTKRGQDVALRCDPISGHVSLYWYRQALGQGPEFLTYFNYEAQQDKSGLPNDRFSAERPEGSISTLTIQRTEQRDSAMYRCASSLGRAGPAYEQYFGPGTRLTVT.